This T cell receptor beta chain is drawn from a study of human T cells and chemical hapten exposure. Study-wide background: Diagnoses of alopecia areata, totalis or universalis occurred in mostly female patients.

This CDR3 spans 16 amino acids. Germline assignment: CDR1 PRHDT and CDR2 FYEKMQ (reference sequence). The trim removed 2 bases at V and 0 bases at J, leaving 4 bases unmatched. It was the library that attached unique molecular identifiers to individual cDNA molecules. Per the authors' pipeline: From approximately 21,000 to 630,000 TCRs were found per sample, with a median of around 96,000. TCRdb passed the RACE reads through MiXCR, listing each CDR3 protein once. In this record, the V and J calls reflect TCRdb's handling and not the investigators' own analysis. Of around 75,000 distinct CDR3 sequences listed, about a tenth are singletons. Regarding time point: patch test 2, 6 weeks after DPC sensitization. Stated treatment: therapeutic diphenylcyclopropenone sensitization with weekly scalp DPC. Participating donors were patients with alopecia, aged 18 to 70 years, considered appropriate candidates for DPC.

In this sample, this clonotype turned up a few times. The material sequenced was whole blood, taken in connection with sensitization to the hapten diphenylcyclopropenone (DPC). The chain joins TRBV13 to TRBJ2-1; 7 bases match TRBD2. The clonotype was recovered from a woman between 45 and 60 years old with alopecia areata. Some clones in this sample may be carry-over from other donors' samples. The CDR3 sequence: CASSLPSGGSYNEQFF. DNA of the CDR3: TGTGCCAGCAGCTTACCTAGCGGAGGCTCCTACAATGAGCAGTTCTTC.